The present entry profiles one T cell receptor (beta chain) with its context. The data belong to a study of T cells in tumors after PD-1 blockade. Clones were read by immunoSEQ multiplex PCR, and TCRdb kept only the in-frame ones, dropping some. This sample has 30,000 to 40,000 clones, with around 80% found just once. This receptor was obtained from a human donor with basal cell carcinoma. Here the sequenced sample was PBMCs, taken before anti-PD-1 treatment.

CDR3 sequence: CASTLSSGDTQYF. For the CDR3, the DNA is TGTGCCAGCACCCTTTCCTCGGGAGATACGCAGTATTTT. The chain recombines TRBV12-3 or TRBV12-4 with TRBJ2-3; no firm D call. The length of the CDR3 is 13 residues. The V gene lost 7 bases and the J gene lost 5 bases, with 13 bases spanning the gap.